These 9 T cell receptor beta chains originate from one sample sequenced in a study of blood T cell repertoires in COVID-19. Sequenced by immunoSEQ multiplex PCR; TCRdb stores in-frame clones only, minus some. The sample has about 280,000 clones, approximately 91% seen once; the top ten hold 9% to 9.5%. Sequencing was carried out using peripheral blood. Receptors were obtained from a man aged 18-30 years with active or convalescent COVID-19.

The rearrangement uses TRBV29-1 and TRBJ1-2, with TRBD1 as a possible D gene (5 bases). The CDR3 covers 12 residues. Germline CDR1 reads SQVTM; CDR2 reads ANQGSEA. V lost 7 bases and J lost 7, with 16 bases in between. The CDR3 spells CSGMTVTSGYTF. CDR3 coding DNA: TGCAGCGGGATGACAGTAACGAGTGGCTACACCTTC. The full variable domain, rest sourced from reference TRBV29-1 and TRBJ1-2, is SAVISQKPSRDICQRGTSLTIQCQVDSQVTMMFWYRQQPGQSLTLIATANQGSEATYESGFVIDKFPISRPNLTFSTLTVSNMSPEDSSIYLCSGMTVTSGYTFGSGTRLTVV.

The chain uses TRBV5-1 and TRBJ2-5; D call uncertain. V lost 2 bases to trimming and J lost 1 base, with 9 bases between them. The CDR3 loop spans 14 amino acids. Germline-derived CDR1 and CDR2 are SGHRS and YFSETQ. Here the CDR3 DNA reads TGCGCCAGCAGCTTTCAGGATATCCAAGAGACCCAGTACTTC. Translation: CASSFQDIQETQYF.

CDR3 nucleotide sequence: TGTGCCAGCATCGGGGGACAGGTGCACGTCTATGGCTACACCTTC. It specifies CASIGGQVHVYGYTF. This chain uses TRBV2 with TRBJ1-2; 8 positions agree with TRBD1. V was pared by 7 bases and J by 4 bases, with 11 bases of the junction left unmatched. The CDR3 length is 15 residues. Germline CDR1 SNHLY, CDR2 FYNNEI.

This chain links TRBV25-1 with TRBJ1-2; 8 bases map to TRBD1. Germline-derived CDR1 and CDR2 are MGHDK and SYGVNS. J lost 8 bases, V lost 6 bases, and 8 bases had no gene match. CDR3 size: 13 residues. This CDR3 is CASSQDRARGYTF. CDR3 nucleotide sequence: TGTGCCAGCAGCCAGGACAGGGCCCGAGGCTACACCTTC.

The V and J genes are TRBV9 and TRBJ1-3, with a weak D call TRBD1 (6 bases). This CDR3 is 17 amino acids long. V lost 4 bases and J 4 bases, leaving 21 bases between the germline ends. Germline CDR1 is SGDLS and CDR2 is YYNGEE. The CDR3 DNA follows: TGTGCCAGCAGCCCCCCAATCCCTACAGGGCAAGGAAACACCATATATTTT. Translation: CASSPPIPTGQGNTIYF.

This sequence joins TRBV19 and TRBJ1-5; 7 positions agree with TRBD1. V trimming: 2 bases; J trimming: 6 bases; junction bases outside the gene matches: 13. Germline assignment: CDR1 LNHDA and CDR2 SQIVND (reference sequence). This CDR3 region has 17 residues. The CDR3 is CASSIRPQGYGVQPQHF. In DNA form, the CDR3 reads TGTGCCAGTAGTATAAGGCCACAGGGGTATGGAGTTCAGCCCCAGCATTTT.

This clone was recorded once. This chain connects TRBV11-2 to TRBJ1-4; D uncertain. The CDR3 covers 15 residues. Trimming removed 3 bases at V and 0 bases at J, with 8 bases between. The germline V gene encodes CDR1 SGHAT and CDR2 FQNNGV. CDR3 sequence: CASSLARTTNEKLFF. In DNA, the CDR3 is TGTGCCAGCAGCTTGGCCCGAACAACTAATGAAAAACTGTTTTTT.

The genes are TRBV7-2 and TRBJ2-2; 9 nucleotides line up with TRBD2. Trimming at V came to 2 bases and at J to 6 bases, leaving 13 bases not matched to a gene. The CDR3 is 18 residues long. Germline V CDR1 and CDR2: SGHTA, FQGNSA. The CDR3 protein is CASSLSSGRGGGAGELFF. As DNA, the CDR3 is TGTGCCAGCAGCTTATCCTCCGGGCGGGGGGGAGGCGCCGGGGAGCTGTTTTTT.

This chain connects TRBV9 to TRBJ1-3; possible D gene TRBD1, 6 bases. CDR3 size: 13 residues. V was trimmed by 6 bases and J by 8 bases, leaving 15 bases between them. The germline V gene has CDR1 SGDLS and CDR2 YYNGEE. The CDR3 reads CASNPQGTDTIYF. The CDR3 DNA sequence: TGTGCCAGCAACCCCCAGGGGACGGACACCATATATTTT.